One sample yielded the 18 T cell receptor beta chains listed below, sequenced in a study of T cells in Graves' hyperthyroidism and ophthalmopathy. TCR beta CDR3 regions were amplified from RNA transcripts. RT-PCR in the first round (using the HTBI primer set) targeted the TCR CDR3. TCRdb reprocessed the multiplex PCR reads with MiXCR, giving one entry per CDR3 protein. The sample has some 400,000 distinct CDR3 sequences, about 14% seen once. The material sequenced was blood. The receptors come from a man between 25 and 39 years old with Graves' hyperthyroidism that later progressed to Graves' ophthalmopathy.

In its sample, this clonotype was seen many times. The chain joins TRBV13 to TRBJ2-1, with a tentative D call TRBD1 (6 bases). The CDR3 has 14 residues. The V gene lost 2 bases and the J gene lost 8 bases, with 13 bases spanning the gap. Germline CDR1 is PRHDT and CDR2 is FYEKMQ (reference sequence). The CDR3 nucleotides read TGTGCCAGCAGCTTAAACAGTGGGGGCGATGAGCAGTTCTTC. Translation: CASSLNSGGDEQFF.

This clonotype has at least ten counts. The chain is built from TRBV19 and TRBJ1-1, with D perhaps matching TRBD1 (5 bases). V dropped 6 bases and J dropped 6 bases, with 17 bases sitting between them. The germline gives CDR1 LNHDA, CDR2 SQIVND (reference sequence). This CDR3 has 14 amino acids. The CDR3 nucleotides read TGTGCCAGTAGACTGTGGGAGGGGCGCGCTGAAGCTTTCTTT. Protein sequence: CASRLWEGRAEAFF. Based on the CDR3 plus reference TRBV19 and TRBJ1-1, the full variable domain is DGGITQSPKYLFRKEGQNVTLSCEQNLNHDAMYWYRQDPGQGLRLIYYSQIVNDFQKGDIAEGYSVSREKKESFPLTVTSAQKNPTAFYLCASRLWEGRAEAFFGQGTRLTVV.

This clonotype was recorded at least ten times. The chain joins TRBV27 to TRBJ2-3; 14 bases are shared with TRBD2. The CDR3 loop spans 15 amino acids. Trimming took 8 bases from V and 2 from J; bases not matched to a gene: 3. Germline V lookup: CDR1 MNHEY, CDR2 SMNVEV (reference sequence). The CDR3 DNA follows: TGTGCCAGCCAGACTAGCGGGGGGGCCACAGATACGCAGTATTTT. This sequence encodes CASQTSGGATDTQYF.

About this clonotype: The junction does not match germline at one end; this may be a read error. V and J are TRBV20-1 and TRBJ2-1; no clear D. CDR1 is DFQATT and CDR2 is SNEGSKA in the germline V gene (reference sequence). The CDR3 is made up of 15 amino acids. The CDR3 DNA follows: TGCAGTGCTAGAGAGGTTAGTGACTCCTACAATGGGCAGTTCTTC. This translates into CSAREVSDSYNGQFF.

This clonotype was seen at least ten times. The V gene is TRBV28, the J gene TRBJ2-1; tentative D call: TRBD2 (6 bases). The CDR3 runs to 15 residues. The V gene's germline CDR1 is MDHEN and CDR2 SYDVKM. Trimming shortened V by 8 bases and J by 9 bases, and 23 bases separated the two germline ends. The CDR3 coding sequence is TGTGCCAGCTGGACAAAGGAAGGAGGGAGCGTTGAGCAGTTCTTC. Translation gives CASWTKEGGSVEQFF.

This clonotype was observed many times. V gene TRBV30 combines with J gene TRBJ1-1; tentatively, D is TRBD1 (5 bases). Germline V gene lookup returns CDR1 GTSNPN and CDR2 SVGIG (reference sequence). V lost 7 bases and J lost 6, with 18 bases in between. CDR3 size: 13 residues. In nucleotides, the CDR3 is TGTGCCTCAAGGGGCAGGGTAGGTGCTGAAGCTTTCTTT. Encoded protein: CASRGRVGAEAFF.

The chain joins TRBV9 to TRBJ2-1; D unclear. V was clipped by 0 bases and J by 5 bases, with 6 bases between them. CDR3 length equals 13 residues. Germline values: CDR1 SGDLS, CDR2 YYNGEE. The DNA of the CDR3 is TGTGCCAGCAGCGTAGATCTGGACAATGAGCAGTTCTTC. Protein product: CASSVDLDNEQFF.

This clonotype was seen at least ten times. The gene calls are TRBV18 and TRBJ2-1; the D gene could be TRBD1 or TRBD2 (5 bases each). This CDR3 comprises 13 residues. Trimming removed 0 bases at V and 5 bases at J, with 5 bases between. Germline assignment: CDR1 KGHSH and CDR2 LQKENI. CDR3 region: CASSPPGDNEQFF. The CDR3 DNA is TGTGCCAGCTCACCACCGGGGGACAATGAGCAGTTCTTC.

The J gene is TRBJ1-2, the V gene TRBV6-1; TRBD1 matches 8 bases. This CDR3 has 13 residues. The ends lost 0 bases at V and 8 bases at J; junction bases unmatched: 2. Germline assignment: CDR1 MNHNS and CDR2 SASEGT. CDR3 nucleotide sequence: TGTGCCAGCAGTGAAGCTACAGGGGGGGGCTACACCTTC. This sequence encodes CASSEATGGGYTF.

This clonotype was seen more than once but under ten times. The chain uses TRBV19 and TRBJ2-7; the match to TRBD1 covers 7 bases. The V segment lost 10 bases and the J segment 1 base; nucleotides outside the gene matches: 10. In germline, CDR1 is LNHDA, CDR2 SQIVND (reference sequence). This CDR3 contains 14 residues. The CDR3 spells CATPTGPISYEQYF. In DNA, the CDR3 is TGTGCCACCCCGACAGGGCCGATATCCTACGAGCAGTACTTC.

This clonotype was seen more than once but under ten times. This chain connects TRBV5-5 to TRBJ1-2; maybe TRBD1 (5 bases). V was trimmed by 0 bases and J by 0 bases, leaving 9 bases between them. The germline gives CDR1 SGHKS, CDR2 YYEKEE (reference sequence). The CDR3 is 15 amino acids. CDR3: CASSLEARANYGYTF. The CDR3 DNA is TGTGCCAGCAGCTTGGAGGCCAGGGCTAACTATGGCTACACCTTC.

J is TRBJ1-4 and V is TRBV6-1; 9 bases are a match to TRBD1. V gave up 1 base and J gave up 4 bases; unmatched junction bases: 7. The CDR3 has 17 residues. Per the germline V gene, CDR1 is MNHNS and CDR2 is SASEGT. The CDR3 DNA is TGTGCCAGCAGTGAAGGGTGGGGGGGACAGGGTAATGAAAAACTGTTTTTT. Translation gives CASSEGWGGQGNEKLFF.

The chain links TRBV3-1 to TRBJ2-2; D possibly corresponds to TRBD2 (6 bases). Trimming left V 2 bases short and J 6 bases short, with 16 bases between. Germline V lookup: CDR1 LGHDT, CDR2 YNNKEL (reference sequence). The CDR3 covers 16 residues. The CDR3 DNA reads as TGTGCCAGCAGCCAAATAGCGGCCTCCTGGGCCGGGGAGCTGTTTTTT. Its translation: CASSQIAASWAGELFF.

This clonotype was found a few times. This rearrangement joins TRBV7-9 to TRBJ2-1; D not certain. V lost 5 bases and J 9 bases, leaving 20 bases between the germline ends. CDR1 and CDR2 (germline): SEHNR, FQNEAQ (reference sequence). This CDR3 region has 15 residues. In nucleotides, the CDR3 is TGTGCCAGCAGCCCCACCCCGCCAGGTCTGGGTGAGCAGTTCTTC. It encodes CASSPTPPGLGEQFF.

This clonotype was recorded a few times. The chain uses TRBV7-8 and TRBJ2-1; D remains unclear. V gave up 5 bases and J gave up 6 bases, with 8 bases separating them. CDR3 length equals 12 residues. CDR1 is SGHVS and CDR2 is FQNEAQ in the germline V gene. CDR3 bases: TGTGCCAGCAGCCAGGAGCTCAATGAGCAGTTCTTC. Protein product: CASSQELNEQFF.

This clonotype was seen a few times. The chain is built from TRBV28 and TRBJ2-7; TRBD1 agrees at 7 bases. This CDR3 has 13 amino acids. The V gene's germline CDR1 is MDHEN and CDR2 SYDVKM. With V trimmed by 6 bases and J by 9 bases, 11 bases remained unmatched. In DNA, the CDR3 is TGTGCCAGCAGCCATACAGCACAGGGGCCGCAGTACTTC. It is translated as CASSHTAQGPQYF.

This clonotype was seen more than once but under ten times. The chain links TRBV11-3 to TRBJ2-3, with 10 bases lining up with TRBD1. The V segment lost 5 bases and the J segment 4 bases; nucleotides outside the gene matches: 3. Germline CDR1 is SGHNT and CDR2 is YENEEA. The CDR3 consists of 14 residues. CDR3 sequence reads: CASSTGTGADTQYF. CDR3 DNA: TGTGCCAGCAGCACCGGGACAGGGGCAGATACGCAGTATTTT. Full variable domain (outside the CDR3, taken from reference TRBV11-3 and TRBJ2-3): EAGVVQSPRYKIIEKKQPVAFWCNPISGHNTLYWYLQNLGQGPELLIRYENEEAVDDSQLPKDRFSAERLKGVDSTLKIQPAELGDSAVYLCASSTGTGADTQYFGPGTRLTVL.

This clonotype showed up many times. V usage is TRBV6-1 and J usage is TRBJ1-2; unclear D gene. Trimming stripped 5 bases from V and 5 bases from J, with 12 bases between. Germline CDR1 reads MNHNS; CDR2 reads SASEGT. The CDR3 loop spans 13 amino acids. CDR3 sequence (DNA): TGTGCCAGCAGTTATGATGGGAGGTATGGCTACACCTTC. Translating it yields CASSYDGRYGYTF.